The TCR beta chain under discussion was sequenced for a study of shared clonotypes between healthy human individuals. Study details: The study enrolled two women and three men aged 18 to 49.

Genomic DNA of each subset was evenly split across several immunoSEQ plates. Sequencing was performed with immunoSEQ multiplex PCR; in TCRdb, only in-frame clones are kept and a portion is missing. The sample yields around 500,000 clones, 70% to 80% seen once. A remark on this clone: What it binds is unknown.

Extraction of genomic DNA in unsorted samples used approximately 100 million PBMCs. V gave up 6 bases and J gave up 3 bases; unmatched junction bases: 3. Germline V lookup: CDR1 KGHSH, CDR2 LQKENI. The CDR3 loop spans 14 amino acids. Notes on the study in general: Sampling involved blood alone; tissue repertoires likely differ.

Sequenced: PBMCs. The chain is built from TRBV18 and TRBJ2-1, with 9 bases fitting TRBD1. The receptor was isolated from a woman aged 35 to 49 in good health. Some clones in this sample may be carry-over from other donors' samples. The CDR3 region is CASSGTGLYNEQFF. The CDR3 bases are TGTGCCAGCTCCGGGACAGGGCTCTACAATGAGCAGTTCTTC.